The sequence of this TCR beta chain was determined in a study of shared clonotypes between healthy human individuals (dated by TCRdb to 2019 to 2021). About the full investigation: Two women and a few men aged 18 to 49 years were included in the cohort. Each donor's leukapheresis produced roughly between roughly 0.94 and 9.5 billion PBMCs. Different laboratories and diverse techniques were used to prepare libraries and sequence TCR repertoires, to increase sequencing depth and limit assay-specific biases. To estimate repertoire size and how much clonotypes are shared between individuals, the study performed deep sequencing of blood TCR repertoires from about five healthy adults. For each donor, CD4 naive and CD4 memory were each given three plates, CD8 naive was given two plates, and CD8 memory was given one plate.

As regards this clone: Its antigen specificity is not known. No base-level quality is on record; no much larger clone is a single base apart. Different DNA sequences within this sample yield the same CDR3.

Study-level results and caveats: Incomplete sequencing was indicated by rarefaction of sorted-subset datasets, despite the large sequencing depth. The small number of donors limited the genetic and exposure-history diversity represented. Clonotypes shared by all four sorted-subset donors showed higher generation probabilities than non-shared clonotypes. Pairwise subsampling indicated that sequencing depth was expected to affect the degree of clonotype sharing among donors. Sharing across a few donors was observed for around 5% of naive CD4, 3.5% of naive CD8, 2.3% of memory CD4, and approximately 0.41% of memory CD8 clonotypes. Sampling was limited to blood, and TCR repertoires in tissue likely differ from TCR repertoires in blood. Naive subsets generally had larger estimated clonotype richness than memory subsets.

Taken from the germline V gene (reference sequence), the CDR1 and CDR2 loops are GTSNPN and SVGIG. Taken from cysteine to phenylalanine, the CDR3 has 14 residues. CDR3 DNA is the only sequence kept; it has 42 bases, read in frame from the first base. The trim is 2 bases for V and 1 base for J, with a gap of 9 bases between the germline ends. The donors were healthy, HIV-negative adults with no recently reported acute infections or vaccinations. Every donor was a Caucasian adult living in Nashville, Tennessee, USA. CD4+ T cells were enriched by magnetic negative selection, after which naive cells were positively selected on CD45RA and the negative fraction was taken as the memory subset. After blood collection by leukapheresis, PBMCs were isolated using Ficoll-Histopaque density gradient centrifugation and then cryopreserved in the vapor phase of liquid nitrogen. Analytical flow cytometry was used to check the purity and quantity of every magnetically sorted T cell population. From each sorted fraction, genomic DNA was isolated and quantified by UV absorbance on a Nanodrop 2000c.

Using the deep immunoSEQ assay, multiplex PCR amplified TCR CDR3 regions from genomic DNA. Genomic DNA extracted from each cell subset was distributed evenly over all wells of several immunoSEQ 96-well plates, and each plate served as one replicate. Each replicate PCR for sorted subsets received about 0.2 ug genomic DNA, equal to about 30,000 T cell genomes. The purified libraries were quantified using a Qubit 3.0 fluorometer, sized with a Bioanalyzer 2100, and then quantified again using the KAPA Library Quantification kit. Every immunoSEQ 96-well plate was sequenced on a separate single-read 150-cycle Illumina NextSeq 550 flow cell. For the original study's pipeline: The immunoSEQ output contained only junctional sequences without quality scores, so filtering could not match that applied to full-length reads. Sequences were annotated with PyIR, a Python wrapper for IgBLAST v1.9, and V/J genes and CDR3 were assigned using IMGT germline references. Reads were filtered out if the reads had weak V/J assignments (E-value above 1e-6), no CDR3, stop codons, out-of-frame junctions, or ambiguous translated residues. V3J clonotypes were defined as sequences sharing the same inferred V gene, J gene, and CDR3 amino acid sequence. The percentage overlap between two repertoires was calculated by dividing the number of shared unique clonotypes by the size of the smaller repertoire. Repertoire richness was assessed with RTK rarefaction, the Chao1 estimator, and Recon v2.1 estimates of unobserved clonotypes. Generation probabilities were computed with OLGA for all TCRbeta clonotypes obtained by the gDNA method from four donors. In its TCRdb copy, this immuneACCESS table keeps in-frame sequences only and misses some clones. Where compared with another copy, unresolved V genes explain less than half of these, and the others have no known cause. V, J and clone size were drawn from that table, and D and trimming were deduced from the DNA. The sample records some 2,400,000 clones, approximately 95% of which are singletons. In total, the top ten clones hold about 0.13% of the sample.

The chain is encoded by TRBV30 joined to TRBJ2-1; the best D guess is TRBD2, with 7 bases matching. The clonotype originates from a man aged 18 to 29 in good health. What was sequenced was naive CD4+ T cells sorted from blood. In light of the paper, this sample's cell subset or site label describes: CD45RA+ positively selected. The DNA reads as follows: TGTGCCTGGAGTAGGGGGGGATCCTACAATGAGCAGTTCTTC. The encoded protein is CAWSRGGSYNEQFF.